This T cell receptor (beta chain) was profiled in a study of blood T cell repertoires in COVID-19. CDR1 and CDR2 (germline): SGDLS, YYNGEE. The CDR3 is made up of 18 amino acids. The V and J ends lost 3 bases and 5 bases, in that order; junction bases with no gene match: 9. The assay was immunoSEQ multiplex PCR, and TCRdb's table has in-frame clones only and misses some. The data hold under 500,000 clones, with about 89% observed a single time. The V and J genes are TRBV9 and TRBJ2-3, with TRBD2 matching over 16 bases. The sequence derives from a woman in her thirties with acute or convalescent COVID-19. The specimen sequenced was peripheral blood. The CDR3 loop is CASSGGTSGGAELDTQYF. In DNA, the CDR3 is TGTGCCAGCAGCGGAGGGACTAGCGGGGGGGCCGAACTAGATACGCAGTATTTT.